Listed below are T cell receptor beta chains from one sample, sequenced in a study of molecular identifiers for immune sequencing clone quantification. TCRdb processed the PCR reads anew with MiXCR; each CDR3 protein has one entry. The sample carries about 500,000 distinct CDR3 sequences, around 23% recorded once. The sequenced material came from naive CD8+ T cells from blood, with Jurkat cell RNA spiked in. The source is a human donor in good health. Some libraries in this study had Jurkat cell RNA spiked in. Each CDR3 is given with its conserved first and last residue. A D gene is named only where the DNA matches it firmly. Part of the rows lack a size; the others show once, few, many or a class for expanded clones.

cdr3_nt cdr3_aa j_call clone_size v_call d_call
TGTGCCAGCAGCTGGGGACAGCGGGGAAACATTCAGTACTTC CASSWGQRGNIQYF TRBJ2-4 NA TRBV7-9 NA
TGCGCCAGCAGCCAAGAAATCTTTAGCGGGGGATGGGGCAATGAGCAGTTCTTC CASSQEIFSGGWGNEQFF TRBJ2-1 NA TRBV4-1 TRBD2
TGTGCCAGCAGCCCTGATGCCGGGGGAAAACTGTTTTTT CASSPDAGGKLFF TRBJ1-4 few TRBV3-1 NA
TGCAGCGTTGAAGGGGATCCCGGGACAGGAGCTAACTATGGCTACACCTTC CSVEGDPGTGANYGYTF TRBJ1-2 many TRBV29-1 TRBD1
TGTGCCAGCAGTTTTTTCTCGGCGTCGACAGATACGCAGTATTTT CASSFFSASTDTQYF TRBJ2-3 NA TRBV27 NA
TGTGCCAGCAGCAAATTATGGACTAGCGGGGGCCCGTCCGGGGAGCTGTTTTTT CASSKLWTSGGPSGELFF TRBJ2-2 few TRBV9 TRBD2
TGTGCCAGCAGCCCATTCTACGGTTCCAAGGAGACCCAGTACTTC CASSPFYGSKETQYF TRBJ2-5 NA TRBV7-9 NA
TGTGCCACCAGCAGAGCCAGGGGAGATTGGGGCTACACCTTC CATSRARGDWGYTF TRBJ1-2 NA TRBV15 NA
TGCAGTGCTAGTTCGCGGGACGGGATTCAAGAGCCCCAGTACTTC CSASSRDGIQEPQYF TRBJ2-5 NA TRBV20-1 NA
TGTGCCAGCACCAAAGGAACAGGGGGTTTGAACACTGAAGCTTTCTTT CASTKGTGGLNTEAFF TRBJ1-1 NA TRBV27 TRBD1
TGTGCCAGCAGCCAAGGTCGGCAGCCCTTAGCCAAAAACATTCAGTACTTC CASSQGRQPLAKNIQYF TRBJ2-4 few TRBV3-1 NA
TGTGCCAGCAGCCCCGGGACAGCACCGTCTAGCACAGATACGCAGTATTTT CASSPGTAPSSTDTQYF TRBJ2-3 few TRBV5-3 TRBD1
TGTGCCAGCAGCTTGGCCCAGCTCTACGAGCAGTACTTC CASSLAQLYEQYF TRBJ2-7 NA TRBV5-5 NA
TGTGCCAGCAGCTTAGCGGGCCCGGGCGACGAGCAGTACTTC CASSLAGPGDEQYF TRBJ2-7 NA TRBV27 TRBD2
TGTGCCAGAAGCCCCGCAAGGGACAGCAACTCTGGGGCCAACGTCCTGACTTTC CARSPARDSNSGANVLTF TRBJ2-6 many TRBV5-3 TRBD1
TGTGCCAGCAGTTTAGACGGGACAGGGGGCGTAGATACGCAGTATTTT CASSLDGTGGVDTQYF TRBJ2-3 few TRBV27 TRBD1
TGCGCCAGCAGCCGTACCCCGGGACTAGCGGGAAACAATGAGCAGTTCTTC CASSRTPGLAGNNEQFF TRBJ2-1 few TRBV4-1 TRBD2
TGCAGTGCTAGGGAAGGGGCAAGAACGAACACTGAAGCTTTCTTT CSAREGARTNTEAFF TRBJ1-1 many TRBV20-1 NA
TGTGCCAGCAGTGAAGAGGGAGCGGGAGGCCCTAGCACAGATACGCAGTATTTT CASSEEGAGGPSTDTQYF TRBJ2-3 NA TRBV27 TRBD2
TGTGCCAGCAGCCTCCCGGGACAGGGGGATGGCTACACCTTC CASSLPGQGDGYTF TRBJ1-2 NA TRBV6-6 TRBD1